This T cell receptor beta chain originates from a study of blood T cell repertoires in COVID-19. Germline CDR1 SGDLS, CDR2 YYNGEE. The V and J ends lost 3 bases and 3 bases respectively, with 18 bases between them. The CDR3 totals 17 residues. Sequencing used immunoSEQ multiplex PCR; TCRdb keeps in-frame clones, though not all of them. The sample lists 68,000 or so clones, over 75% occurring once. Material for sequencing was peripheral blood. V gene TRBV9 combines with J gene TRBJ1-4; tentatively, D is TRBD1 (5 bases). This clonotype was sampled from a human donor in a cohort sampled during active COVID-19. The DNA for the CDR3 is TGTGCCAGCAGCGCCTCCAGGGTGATGAGGTCTAATGAAAAACTGTTTTTT. Amino acid sequence: CASSASRVMRSNEKLFF. Full variable domain (missing parts from reference TRBV9 and TRBJ1-4): DSGVTQTPKHLITATGQRVTLRCSPRSGDLSVYWYQQSLDQGLQFLIQYYNGEERAKGNILERFSAQQFPDLHSELNLSSLELGDSALYFCASSASRVMRSNEKLFFGSGTQLSVL.